The next 10 T cell receptor beta chains were all read from a single sample in a study of beta chain features in type 1 diabetes. The isolated RNA, all of it, was reverse transcribed, so expressed TCRB transcripts were what got sequenced. Profiling relied on immunoSEQ multiplex PCR, and the TCRdb table lists in-frame clones only, not all of them. The table has 200,000 to 250,000 clones, 7.5% to 10% seen once. The sequenced sample consisted of naive CD4+ T cells from blood. All receptors come from a woman aged 18-29 years in good health.

J is TRBJ2-1 and V is TRBV7-2; 11 bases agree with TRBD2. The trim removed 5 bases at V and 7 bases at J, leaving 7 bases unmatched. The CDR3 runs to 15 residues. Germline CDR1 SGHTA, CDR2 FQGNSA. CDR3 nucleotide sequence: TGTGCCAGCAGCCCGACTAGCGGGAAAAGTAATGAGCAGTTCTTC. This gives the protein CASSPTSGKSNEQFF.

CDR3 coding DNA: TGTGCCAGCAGCGGAGGCACAGATACGCAGTATTTT. It specifies CASSGGTDTQYF. The chain couples TRBV9 to TRBJ2-3, with D uncertain. CDR3 length equals 12 residues. The V gene's germline CDR1 is SGDLS and CDR2 YYNGEE. V lost 3 bases and J 1 base, leaving 3 bases between the germline ends. The full variable domain, in which reference TRBV9 and TRBJ2-3 provide the parts outside the CDR3, is DSGVTQTPKHLITATGQRVTLRCSPRSGDLSVYWYQQSLDQGLQFLIQYYNGEERAKGNILERFSAQQFPDLHSELNLSSLELGDSALYFCASSGGTDTQYFGPGTRLTVL.

V gene TRBV2 combines with J gene TRBJ1-1; perhaps TRBD1 as D (6 bases). The CDR3 loop spans 13 amino acids. The germline V gene has CDR1 SNHLY and CDR2 FYNNEI. The V and J ends lost 8 bases and 2 bases respectively, with 12 bases between them. CDR3 DNA sequence: TGTGCCAGCTTTAGGACAGTTAACACTGAAGCTTTCTTT. It translates to CASFRTVNTEAFF.

The rearrangement joins TRBV4-1 to TRBJ2-7; D is perhaps TRBD1 (5 bases). Trimming stripped 4 bases from V and 3 bases from J, with 10 bases between. This CDR3 has 13 residues. CDR1 is MGHRA, CDR2 YSYEKL, per germline. CDR3 residues: CASSRSQGYEQYF. DNA of the CDR3: TGCGCCAGCAGCCGTTCTCAGGGCTACGAGCAGTACTTC.

The V call is TRBV6-6, the J call TRBJ1-1, with 7 bases aligning to TRBD1. Germline CDR1 is MNHNY and CDR2 is SVGAGI (reference sequence). With V trimmed by 4 bases and J by 5 bases, 7 bases remained unmatched. The CDR3 loop spans 14 amino acids. The CDR3 loop is CASSFAGGRTEAFF. The CDR3, as DNA: TGTGCCAGCAGTTTTGCAGGGGGAAGAACTGAAGCTTTCTTT.

This clone was counted between two and nine times. This chain uses TRBV11-2 with TRBJ1-2; 7 nucleotides match TRBD1. CDR1 SGHAT and CDR2 FQNNGV come from the germline V gene. CDR3 length: 15 residues. Trimming cost V 3 bases and J 8 bases; bases outside gene matches: 12. The CDR3, as DNA: TGTGCCAGCAGCTTGGTAGGGACAGTTCCCCACGGCTACACCTTC. This translates into CASSLVGTVPHGYTF.

This clone was seen many times. The chain couples TRBV29-1 to TRBJ2-7, with 8 bases matching TRBD1. The CDR3 is 13 residues long. The germline V gene encodes CDR1 SQVTM and CDR2 ANQGSEA. The ends lost 3 bases at V and 3 bases at J; junction bases unmatched: 4. This CDR3 reads CSVEGTGHYEQYF. The CDR3 DNA reads TGCAGCGTTGAGGGGACAGGACACTACGAGCAGTACTTC.

In this sample, this clone turned up a few times. V and J are TRBV30 and TRBJ2-5; 7 bases line up with TRBD2. The V segment lost 5 bases and the J segment 5 bases; nucleotides outside the gene matches: 8. Germline CDR1 and CDR2: GTSNPN and SVGIG (reference sequence). CDR3 length: 13 residues. The CDR3 DNA follows: TGTGCCTGGGCCGCCGGGGGGATCGAGACCCAGTACTTC. Translation gives CAWAAGGIETQYF.

The CDR3 sequence: CASIQGASGHTDTQYF. The CDR3 DNA is TGTGCCAGCATCCAAGGGGCTAGCGGACACACAGATACGCAGTATTTT. This rearrangement joins TRBV11-2 to TRBJ2-3; 7 bases match TRBD2. The CDR3 totals 16 residues. With 7 bases clipped from V and 2 bases from J, the junction kept 12 bases outside the gene matches. Germline lookup yields CDR1 SGHAT and CDR2 FQNNGV. The full variable domain, its missing parts supplied by reference TRBV11-2 and TRBJ2-3, is EAGVAQSPRYKIIEKRQSVAFWCNPISGHATLYWYQQILGQGPKLLIQFQNNGVVDDSQLPKDRFSAERLKGVDSTLKIQPAKLEDSAVYLCASIQGASGHTDTQYFGPGTRLTVL.

This clone was seen ten or more times. V is TRBV19 and J is TRBJ2-5; D gene ambiguous. Looked up from germline, CDR1 is LNHDA and CDR2 is SQIVND (reference sequence). This CDR3 has 13 residues. Trimming shortened V by 3 bases and J by 5 bases, and 10 bases separated the two germline ends. The CDR3 sequence is CASSIPRYETQYF. The CDR3 DNA reads TGTGCCAGTAGTATTCCCAGATATGAGACCCAGTACTTC.